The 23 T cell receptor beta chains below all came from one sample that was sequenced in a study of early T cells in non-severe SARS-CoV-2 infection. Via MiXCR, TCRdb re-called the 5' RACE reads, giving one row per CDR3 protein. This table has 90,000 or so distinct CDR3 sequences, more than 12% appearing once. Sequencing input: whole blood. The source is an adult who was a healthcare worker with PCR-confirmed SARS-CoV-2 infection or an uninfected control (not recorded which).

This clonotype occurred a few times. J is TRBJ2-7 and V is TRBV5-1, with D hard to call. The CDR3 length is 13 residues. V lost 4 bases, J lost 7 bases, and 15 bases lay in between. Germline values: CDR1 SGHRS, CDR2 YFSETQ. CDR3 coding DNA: TGCGCCAGCAGCCCCCGGATCGCTGGGGAGCAGTACTTC. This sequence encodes CASSPRIAGEQYF.

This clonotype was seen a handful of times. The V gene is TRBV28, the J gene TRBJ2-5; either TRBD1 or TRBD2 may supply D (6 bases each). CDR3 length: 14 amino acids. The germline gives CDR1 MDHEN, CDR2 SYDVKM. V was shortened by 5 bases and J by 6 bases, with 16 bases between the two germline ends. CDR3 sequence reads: CASSRRGVRQTQYF. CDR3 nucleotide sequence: TGTGCCAGCAGTCGTAGGGGGGTTCGACAGACCCAGTACTTC.

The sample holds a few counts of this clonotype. DNA of the CDR3: TGCAGTGCGGGTAGGACGGCCGGATGGTCTGGAAACACCATATATTTT. The encoded protein is CSAGRTAGWSGNTIYF. The rearrangement links TRBV20-1 to TRBJ1-3; D not resolved. The V gene's germline CDR1 is DFQATT and CDR2 SNEGSKA (reference sequence). V shed 6 bases and J shed 1 base, with 19 bases lying between them. The CDR3 is 16 residues long.

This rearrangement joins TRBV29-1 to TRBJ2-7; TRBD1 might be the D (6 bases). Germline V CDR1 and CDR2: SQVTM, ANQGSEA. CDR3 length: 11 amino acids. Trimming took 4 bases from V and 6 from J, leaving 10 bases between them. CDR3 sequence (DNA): TGCAGCGTTGGCAGGGGAATCGAGCAGTACTTC. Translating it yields CSVGRGIEQYF.

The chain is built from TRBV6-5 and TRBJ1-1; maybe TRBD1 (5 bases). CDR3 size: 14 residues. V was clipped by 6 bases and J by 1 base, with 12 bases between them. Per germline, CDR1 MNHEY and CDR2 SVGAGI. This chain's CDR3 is CASSPNQGNTEAFF. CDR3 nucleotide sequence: TGTGCCAGCAGCCCGAATCAGGGGAACACTGAAGCTTTCTTT.

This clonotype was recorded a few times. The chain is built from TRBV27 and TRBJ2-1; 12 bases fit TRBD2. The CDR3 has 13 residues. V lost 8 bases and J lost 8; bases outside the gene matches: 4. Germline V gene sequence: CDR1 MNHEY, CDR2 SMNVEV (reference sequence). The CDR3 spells CASRLAGVHEQFF. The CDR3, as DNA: TGTGCCAGCCGACTAGCGGGAGTGCATGAGCAGTTCTTC.

The CDR3 region is CASSLGGENTEAFF. The CDR3 DNA is TGTGCCAGCAGCTTAGGGGGGGAGAACACTGAAGCTTTCTTT. The chain is built from TRBV7-9 and TRBJ1-1, with D possibly matching TRBD1 (5 bases). V dropped 1 base and J dropped 1 base, with 7 bases sitting between them. The CDR3 extends over 14 amino acids. CDR1 SEHNR and CDR2 FQNEAQ come from the germline V gene (reference sequence).

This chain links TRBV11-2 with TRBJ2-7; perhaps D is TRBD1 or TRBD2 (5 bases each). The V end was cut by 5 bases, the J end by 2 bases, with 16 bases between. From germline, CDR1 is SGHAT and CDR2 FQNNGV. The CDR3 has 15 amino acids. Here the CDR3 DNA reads TGTGCCAGCAGCAGCCTCCAGGGAGCCCCCTACGAGCAGTACTTC. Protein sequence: CASSSLQGAPYEQYF.

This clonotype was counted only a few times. The CDR3 nucleotides read TGTGCCAGCAGTTTAAGAGATTCCTACGAGCAGTACTTC. Its protein product is CASSLRDSYEQYF. The chain employs TRBV6-6 and TRBJ2-7; D remains unclear. This CDR3 comprises 13 residues. The ends were cut back, 4 bases at V and 1 base at J, with 8 bases in the middle. Germline CDR1 and CDR2: MNHNY and SVGAGI (reference sequence).

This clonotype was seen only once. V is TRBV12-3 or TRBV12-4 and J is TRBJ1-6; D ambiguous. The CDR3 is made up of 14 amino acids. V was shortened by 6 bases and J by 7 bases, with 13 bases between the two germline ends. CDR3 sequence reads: CASSLRLVNSPLHF. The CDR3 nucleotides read TGTGCCAGCAGCCTCAGGCTAGTAAATTCACCCCTCCACTTT.

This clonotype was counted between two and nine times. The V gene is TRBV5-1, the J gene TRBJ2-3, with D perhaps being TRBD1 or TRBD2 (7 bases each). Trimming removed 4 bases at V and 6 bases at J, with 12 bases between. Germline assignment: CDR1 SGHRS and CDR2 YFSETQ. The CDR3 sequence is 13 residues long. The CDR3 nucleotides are TGCGCCAGCAGCGGAGCGGGACAGGATACGCAGTATTTT. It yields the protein CASSGAGQDTQYF.

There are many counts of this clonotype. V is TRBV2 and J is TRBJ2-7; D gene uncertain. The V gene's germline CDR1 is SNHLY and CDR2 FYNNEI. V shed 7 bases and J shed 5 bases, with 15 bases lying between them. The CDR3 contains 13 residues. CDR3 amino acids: CASKNLKSHEQYF. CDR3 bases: TGTGCCAGCAAAAATCTCAAATCTCACGAGCAGTACTTC.

For the CDR3, the DNA is TGTGCCAGCAGTCCTGGGTGGCCTAGCGGCTCCTACGAGCAGTACTTC. Its protein is CASSPGWPSGSYEQYF. The J gene is TRBJ2-7, the V gene TRBV12-3 or TRBV12-4, with 7 bases matching TRBD2. V lost 5 bases to trimming and J lost 0 bases; unmatched junction nucleotides: 10. The CDR3 is made up of 16 amino acids.

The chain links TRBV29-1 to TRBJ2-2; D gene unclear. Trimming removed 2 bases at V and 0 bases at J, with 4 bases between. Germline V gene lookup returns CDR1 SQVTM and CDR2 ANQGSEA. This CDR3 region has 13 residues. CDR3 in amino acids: CSVEMPNTGELFF. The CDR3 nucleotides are TGCAGCGTTGAAATGCCGAACACCGGGGAGCTGTTTTTT.

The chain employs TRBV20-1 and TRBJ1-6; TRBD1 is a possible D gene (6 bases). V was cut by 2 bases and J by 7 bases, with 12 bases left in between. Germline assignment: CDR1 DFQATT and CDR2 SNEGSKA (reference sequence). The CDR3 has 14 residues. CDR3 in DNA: TGCAGTGCTAGATTGGCAGGGGCAAATTCACCCCTCCACTTT. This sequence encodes CSARLAGANSPLHF.

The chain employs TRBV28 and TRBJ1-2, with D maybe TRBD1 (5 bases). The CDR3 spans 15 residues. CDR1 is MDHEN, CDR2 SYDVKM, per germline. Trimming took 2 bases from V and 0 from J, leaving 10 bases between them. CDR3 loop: CASSLIGTANYGYTF. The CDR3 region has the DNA TGTGCCAGCAGTTTAATCGGGACGGCTAACTATGGCTACACCTTC.

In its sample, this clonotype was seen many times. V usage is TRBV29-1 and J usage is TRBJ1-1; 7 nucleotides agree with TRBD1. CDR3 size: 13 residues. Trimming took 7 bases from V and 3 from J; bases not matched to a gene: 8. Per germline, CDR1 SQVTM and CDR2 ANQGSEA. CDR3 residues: CSARQGMDTEAFF. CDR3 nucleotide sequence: TGCAGCGCGAGACAGGGAATGGACACTGAAGCTTTCTTT. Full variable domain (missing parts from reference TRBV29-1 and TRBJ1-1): SAVISQKPSRDICQRGTSLTIQCQVDSQVTMMFWYRQQPGQSLTLIATANQGSEATYESGFVIDKFPISRPNLTFSTLTVSNMSPEDSSIYLCSARQGMDTEAFFGQGTRLTVV.

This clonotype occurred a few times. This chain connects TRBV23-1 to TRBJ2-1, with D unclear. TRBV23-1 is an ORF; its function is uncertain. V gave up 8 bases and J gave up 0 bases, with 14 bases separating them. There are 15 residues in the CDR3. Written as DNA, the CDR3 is TGCGCCAGCCCACCAAGTCTTCGCTCCTACAATGAGCAGTTCTTC. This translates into CASPPSLRSYNEQFF.

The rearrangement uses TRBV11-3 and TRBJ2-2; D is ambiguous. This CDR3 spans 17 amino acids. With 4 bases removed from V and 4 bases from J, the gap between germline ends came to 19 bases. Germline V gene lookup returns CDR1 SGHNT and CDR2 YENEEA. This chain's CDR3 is CASSSTWGSRGTGELFF. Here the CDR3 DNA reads TGTGCCAGCAGCTCCACCTGGGGTAGTAGAGGCACCGGGGAGCTGTTTTTT.

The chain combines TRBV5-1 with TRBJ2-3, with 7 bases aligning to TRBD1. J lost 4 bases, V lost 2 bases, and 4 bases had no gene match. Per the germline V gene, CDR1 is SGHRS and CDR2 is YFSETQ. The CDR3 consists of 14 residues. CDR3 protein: CASSFGQGADTQYF. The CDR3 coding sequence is TGCGCCAGCAGCTTCGGCCAGGGGGCAGATACGCAGTATTTT. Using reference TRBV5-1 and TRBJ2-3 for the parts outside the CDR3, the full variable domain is KAGVTQTPRYLIKTRGQQVTLSCSPISGHRSVSWYQQTPGQGLQFLFEYFSETQRNKGNFPGRFSGRQFSNSRSEMNVSTLELGDSALYLCASSFGQGADTQYFGPGTRLTVL.

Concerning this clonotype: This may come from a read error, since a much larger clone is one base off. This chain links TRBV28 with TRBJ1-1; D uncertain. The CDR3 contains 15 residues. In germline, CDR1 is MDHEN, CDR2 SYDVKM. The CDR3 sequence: CASSPLSFVNTEALF. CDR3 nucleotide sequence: TGTGCCAGCAGTCCTCTTAGTTTTGTGAACACTGAAGCTCTCTTT.

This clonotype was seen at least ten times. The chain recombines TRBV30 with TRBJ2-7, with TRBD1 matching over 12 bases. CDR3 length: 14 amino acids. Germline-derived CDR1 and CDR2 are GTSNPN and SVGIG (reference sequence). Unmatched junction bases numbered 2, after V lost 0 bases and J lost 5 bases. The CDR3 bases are TGTGCCTGGAGTGTCGGGACAGGGGGCGACGAGCAGTACTTC. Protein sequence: CAWSVGTGGDEQYF.

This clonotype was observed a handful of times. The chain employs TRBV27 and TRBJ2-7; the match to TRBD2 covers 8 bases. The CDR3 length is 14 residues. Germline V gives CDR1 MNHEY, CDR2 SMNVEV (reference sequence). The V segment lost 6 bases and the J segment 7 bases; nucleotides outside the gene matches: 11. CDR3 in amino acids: CASSYRGGRKEQYF. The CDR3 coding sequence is TGTGCCAGCAGCTATCGGGGGGGAAGGAAGGAGCAGTACTTC.